This TCR beta chain stems from a study of blood T cell repertoires in COVID-19. For the study at large: The United States, Italy and Spain provided the acute and convalescent COVID-19 samples. Sources were T cells, B-cell-depleted T cells, or PBMCs; the material itself was cDNA or gDNA.

The V end was cut by 3 bases, the J end by 1 base, with 10 bases between. The germline V gene has CDR1 MRHNA and CDR2 SNTAGT. The CDR3 runs to 14 residues. Per the authors' pipeline: Amplification from reference gene primers served as the basis for estimated nucleated cell counts. The protocol was immunoSEQ multiplex PCR, while the TCRdb copy is restricted to in-frame clones and leaves out a portion. V and J calls and clone size come straight from that table; D and trimming were deduced from the DNA. Of just under 55,000 clones listed, over 90% are singletons. The sequence was collected from a man aged 50-60 years with acute or convalescent COVID-19. Sequencing input: peripheral blood. The genes are TRBV6-4 and TRBJ2-7; the D gene is possibly TRBD2 (6 bases). This chain's CDR3 is CASSERDGSYEQYF. CDR3 nucleotide sequence: TGTGCCAGCAGTGAGCGGGACGGGTCCTACGAGCAGTACTTC.